These 3 T cell receptor beta chains came from one sample sequenced in a study of early T cells in non-severe SARS-CoV-2 infection. A single record per CDR3 protein comes from TCRdb applying MiXCR to the 5' RACE reads. This table holds more than 65,000 distinct CDR3 sequences, roughly 13% found once. What was sequenced was whole blood. Source of these receptors: an adult who was a healthcare worker with PCR-confirmed SARS-CoV-2 infection or an uninfected control (not recorded which).

The chain uses TRBV2 and TRBJ2-1, with D unresolved. The V gene lost 8 bases and the J gene lost 3 bases, with 11 bases spanning the gap. CDR3 length equals 13 residues. Germline loops: CDR1 SNHLY, CDR2 FYNNEI. The CDR3 spells CASLILYYNEQFF. The CDR3, as DNA: TGTGCCAGCCTTATTCTTTACTACAATGAGCAGTTCTTC.

This clonotype was detected a few times. The gene calls are TRBV5-1 and TRBJ1-1, with D unclear. The germline gives CDR1 SGHRS, CDR2 YFSETQ. The V and J ends lost 0 bases and 3 bases respectively, with 6 bases between them. This CDR3 has 13 residues. CDR3 coding DNA: TGCGCCAGCAGCTTGGAGGTCTACACTGAAGCTTTCTTT. It yields the protein CASSLEVYTEAFF. The full variable domain, its missing parts supplied by reference TRBV5-1 and TRBJ1-1, is KAGVTQTPRYLIKTRGQQVTLSCSPISGHRSVSWYQQTPGQGLQFLFEYFSETQRNKGNFPGRFSGRQFSNSRSEMNVSTLELGDSALYLCASSLEVYTEAFFGQGTRLTVV.

This chain connects TRBV20-1 to TRBJ2-1; no definite D call. Germline V lookup: CDR1 DFQATT, CDR2 SNEGSKA (reference sequence). The CDR3 has 16 residues. Trimming left V 0 bases short and J 0 bases short, with 12 bases between. The CDR3 loop is CSARDIGSSSYNEQFF. CDR3 nucleotide sequence: TGCAGTGCTAGAGATATCGGGTCCAGCTCCTACAATGAGCAGTTCTTC.